The entry below gives a single T cell receptor beta chain sequence along with its context. What it binds is unknown. The assay was immunoSEQ multiplex PCR, and TCRdb's table has in-frame clones only and misses some. The sample shows approximately 150,000 clones, 80% to 85% of them seen only once. Trimming pared 4 bases from V and 8 bases from J, leaving 7 bases between. Germline V CDR1 and CDR2: SGHRS, YFSETQ. This CDR3 is 11 amino acids long. This sample is drawn from a study of cytomegalovirus exposure and HLA in healthy donors. Overall study findings and caveats: Rarity characterized most TCR sequences, yet some public TCRs appeared in many donors. The tendency of first-cohort TCR clusters to co-occur in the roughly 120 validation repertoires was the finding of a later analysis. The listing of 150 to 200 TCR beta chains classed them as cytomegalovirus-associated.

Separate from the approximately 670-subject first cohort was the approximately 120-subject validation cohort, to which the donors belonged. The V and J genes are TRBV5-1 and TRBJ2-1, with a tentative D call TRBD2 (5 bases). This receptor was taken from a man aged 25-45 years in good health and CMV-seropositive. Sequencing was performed on PBMCs. CDR3 nucleotide sequence: TGCGCCAGCAGCCGCGGGTATGAGCAGTTCTTC. It translates to CASSRGYEQFF.